Below are 4 T cell receptor beta chains sequenced from a single sample in a study of blood T cell repertoires in COVID-19. Libraries were prepared by immunoSEQ multiplex PCR; TCRdb keeps only in-frame clonotypes and omits some of them. The sample lists roughly 200,000 clones, 70% to 90% occurring once. The source material was PBMCs or T cells enriched from blood (not recorded which). The receptor source for this set is a middle-aged woman with acute COVID-19.

This chain uses TRBV9 with TRBJ2-1, with D possibly matching TRBD2 (5 bases). V lost 0 bases to trimming and J lost 10 bases, with 8 bases between them. The CDR3 is 12 residues long. Germline-derived CDR1 and CDR2 are SGDLS and YYNGEE. In nucleotides, the CDR3 is TGTGCCAGCAGCGTAGCTGGGGAGGAGCAGTTCTTC. Its translation is CASSVAGEEQFF.

The DNA for the CDR3 is TGTGCCAGCAGCTCATCGGGCGGGCAGAACGAGCAGTACTTC. It codes for CASSSSGGQNEQYF. The chain links TRBV9 to TRBJ2-7, with D tentatively TRBD2 (5 bases). The V gene's germline CDR1 is SGDLS and CDR2 YYNGEE. The V and J ends lost 4 bases and 5 bases respectively, with 16 bases between them. CDR3 length: 14 amino acids.

The chain couples TRBV27 to TRBJ2-3; tentatively, D is TRBD1 (7 bases). This CDR3 has 19 amino acids. Germline V lookup: CDR1 MNHEY, CDR2 SMNVEV (reference sequence). Trimming removed 5 bases from V and 0 bases from J, with 24 bases in between. The CDR3 DNA follows: TGTGCCAGCAGTCCCCGTCGGAGGGGGCTTACCTCTAGCACAGATACGCAGTATTTT. It codes for CASSPRRRGLTSSTDTQYF.

This chain connects TRBV19 to TRBJ2-7; 7 nucleotides agree with TRBD1. The CDR3 totals 17 residues. Germline lookup yields CDR1 LNHDA and CDR2 SQIVND (reference sequence). V gave up 4 bases and J gave up 2 bases; unmatched junction bases: 14. DNA of the CDR3: TGTGCCAGTAGTACACCTTCCGGGACAGCCAAGACCTACGAGCAGTACTTC. As protein: CASSTPSGTAKTYEQYF.